This TCR beta chain came from a study of CD8+ T cells in alopecia areata. The wider study: Each day, treated patients took oral tofacitinib twice, at 5 to 10 mg per dose.

This sample's treatment: oral pan-JAK inhibitor, 5-10 mg twice daily. Extracted RNA was reverse transcribed into cDNA, the sequencing template. This table comes from immunoSEQ multiplex PCR, and its TCRdb copy is limited to in-frame clones, with some not included. Among under 350,000 clones listed, roughly 64% were seen once. Germline lookup yields CDR1 SGDLS and CDR2 YYNGEE. V shed 3 bases, J shed 10 bases, and the junction held 11 bases outside the gene matches. The CDR3 length is 16 residues. The specimen comprised CD4+ T cells sorted from blood, sampled at week 24, from a patient treated with tofacitinib. The chain uses TRBV9 and TRBJ2-1; 12 bases are a match to TRBD2. The TCR originated in a human donor with alopecia areata. In DNA form, the CDR3 reads TGTGCCAGCAGCGCCCCGACTAGCGGGGGCCTCGGAGAGCAGTTCTTC. This codes for CASSAPTSGGLGEQFF.